Here is one T cell receptor (beta chain) with its context. Its specific antigen is unknown. No much larger clone exists at a distance of one base, and base qualities are not known. To prepare the library, the immunoSEQ multiplex PCR assay was applied. The hsTCRB Kit was used according to the manufacturer's protocol to amplify rearranged TCR beta chain sequences. Sequencing of TCRB libraries was carried out on an Illumina MiSeq. In the source study's methods: The kit vendor's proprietary platform handled demultiplexing, trimming and gene mapping. Held by TCRdb, this immuneACCESS table contains in-frame sequences only and omits some clones. Under half of the omission traces to an unresolved V gene where checked; the cause of the rest is unknown. From that table come the V and J calls and clone size; the DNA was used to work out D and trimming. This sample gives about 66,000 clones in total; roughly 74% of them show up just once. Together, the top ten hold roughly 4.3% of the sample.

This sample is drawn from a study of a mutant IDH1 vaccine in newly diagnosed glioma (dated by TCRdb to about 2021). With regard to the full study: Vaccination started 4-6 weeks after radiotherapy alone, or was given together with temozolomide cycles in the groups whose treatment included chemotherapy. Peripheral blood samples were drawn at six visits, namely V03 (baseline), V05, V07, V10, V12 and V13. For exploratory analyses, fewer than 30 treated patients had longitudinal TCRB deep sequencing done wherever samples were available. Of the roughly 32 treated patients, around 60% were male and roughly 38% were female, and a mean age of roughly 37 years was recorded. The week-35 safety follow-up took place at visit V12, and the week-47 end of study took place at visit V13. Prior to enrollment, patients had been given standard therapy consisting of radiotherapy alone, temozolomide alone, or radiochemotherapy with temozolomide, with the combination given to most patients. On the study overall, not on this receptor specifically: Immune responses induced by the vaccine were seen in over 80% of patients across multiple MHC alleles. The authors noted that analyses of patient blood samples could not be reproduced because of sample limitations. Selection of PBMC samples for TCRB deep sequencing was based on availability. Pseudoprogression appeared unrelated to alterations in the top peripheral T cell clonotypes detected by TCRB sequencing.

This specimen's time point label, interpreted: week 35, safety follow-up. A 20-mer mutant IDH1 peptide at 300 micrograms in Montanide made up each vaccine dose, which was injected subcutaneously together with topical imiquimod. Patients received eight vaccinations in weeks 1, 3, 5, 7, 11, 15, 19 and 23, corresponding to visits V03 through V10. Newly diagnosed WHO grade 3 or 4 IDH1-mutant astrocytomas showing loss of nuclear ATRX were present in the donors. The samples were drawn from NOA16, a multicentre, single-arm, open-label phase I trial in Germany that tested a mutant IDH1 peptide vaccine in humans for the first time. Genomic DNA for TCRB sequencing was extracted from EDTA blood using the DNeasy Blood and Tissue Kit. CDR1 and CDR2, looked up from the germline V gene, are SGHDN and FVKESK. Trimming takes 5 bases from V and 6 bases from J, and the germline ends sit 14 bases apart. CDR3 length: 13 amino acids, cysteine to phenylalanine. The only DNA kept is the CDR3, 39 bases in frame from the first base.

The sequences come from PBMCs, collected from a glioma patient whose treatment included an IDH1 peptide vaccine. The V gene is TRBV14 and the J gene is TRBJ2-7; the D region possibly corresponds to TRBD1 (5 bases align). This clonotype was sampled from a middle-aged man with glioma. This receptor carries the CDR3 CASSESPGREQYF. The DNA reads TGTGCCAGCAGCGAAAGCCCAGGGCGCGAGCAGTACTTC.